This T cell receptor beta chain was obtained from a study of CD8+ T cells in alopecia areata. General observations from the study: Mice showed clearer TCR sharing than patients did, a gap that was possibly HLA-related. The study found higher clonality in lesional than normal scalp, especially in alopecia totalis/universalis.

The treatment here: oral pan-JAK inhibitor, 5-10 mg twice daily. This clone was seen only a few times. Its antigen is as yet unknown. After isolation, RNA underwent reverse transcription to generate cDNA as the sequencing template. The protocol was immunoSEQ multiplex PCR, while the TCRdb copy is restricted to in-frame clones and leaves out a portion. The data hold 250,000 to 300,000 clones, with 58% observed a single time. V lost 5 bases and J 2 bases, leaving 10 bases between the germline ends. Germline V gene data show CDR1 as SQVTM and CDR2 as ANQGSEA. The CDR3 runs 13 residues. The V and J genes are TRBV29-1 and TRBJ1-5; possible D gene TRBD1, 6 bases. This receptor was taken from a human donor with alopecia areata. The sample in question was CD4+ T cells sorted from blood, obtained at week 24, from a patient treated with tofacitinib. This CDR3 reads CSVSGVGNQPQHF. The CDR3 DNA follows: TGCAGCGTTTCAGGGGTGGGCAATCAGCCCCAGCATTTT.